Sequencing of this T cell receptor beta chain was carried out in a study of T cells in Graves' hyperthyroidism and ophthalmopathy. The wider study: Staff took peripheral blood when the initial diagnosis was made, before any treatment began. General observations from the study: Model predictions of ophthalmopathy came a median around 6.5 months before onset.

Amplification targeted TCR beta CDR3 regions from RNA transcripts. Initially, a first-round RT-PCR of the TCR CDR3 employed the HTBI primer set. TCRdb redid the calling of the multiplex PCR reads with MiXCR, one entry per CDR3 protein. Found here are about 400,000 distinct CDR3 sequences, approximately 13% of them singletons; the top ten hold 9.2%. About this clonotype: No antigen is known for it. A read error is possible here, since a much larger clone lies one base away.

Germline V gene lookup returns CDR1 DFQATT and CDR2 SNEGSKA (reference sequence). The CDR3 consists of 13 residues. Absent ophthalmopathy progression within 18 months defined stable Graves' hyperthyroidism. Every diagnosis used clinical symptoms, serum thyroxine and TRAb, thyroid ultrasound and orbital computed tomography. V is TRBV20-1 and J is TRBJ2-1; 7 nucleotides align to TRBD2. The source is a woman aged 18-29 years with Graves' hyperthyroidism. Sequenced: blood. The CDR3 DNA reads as TGCAATGCTAGGGTACCTAGCGGCAATGAGCAGTTCTTC. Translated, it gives CNARVPSGNEQFF.